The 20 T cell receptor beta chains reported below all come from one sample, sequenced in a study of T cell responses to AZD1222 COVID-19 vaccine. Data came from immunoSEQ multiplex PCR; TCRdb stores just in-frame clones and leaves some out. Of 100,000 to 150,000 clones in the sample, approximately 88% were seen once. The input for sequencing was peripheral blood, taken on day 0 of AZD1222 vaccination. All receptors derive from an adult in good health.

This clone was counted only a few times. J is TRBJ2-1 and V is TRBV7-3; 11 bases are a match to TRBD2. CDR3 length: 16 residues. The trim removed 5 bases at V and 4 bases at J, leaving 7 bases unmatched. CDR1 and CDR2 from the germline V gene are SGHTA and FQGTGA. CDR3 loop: CASSPLSGRGYNEQFF. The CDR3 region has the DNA TGTGCCAGCAGCCCCCTTAGCGGGAGGGGATACAATGAGCAGTTCTTC.

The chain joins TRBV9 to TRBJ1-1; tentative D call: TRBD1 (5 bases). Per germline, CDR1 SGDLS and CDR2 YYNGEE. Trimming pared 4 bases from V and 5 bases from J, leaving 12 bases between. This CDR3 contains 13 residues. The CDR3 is CASSMAGGTEAFF. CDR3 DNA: TGTGCCAGCAGCATGGCCGGGGGGACTGAAGCTTTCTTT.

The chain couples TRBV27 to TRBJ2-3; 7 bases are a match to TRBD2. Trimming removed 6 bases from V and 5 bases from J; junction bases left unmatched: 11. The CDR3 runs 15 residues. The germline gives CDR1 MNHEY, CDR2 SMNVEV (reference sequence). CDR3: CASSLRRERIDTQYF. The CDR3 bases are TGTGCCAGCAGCCTTAGGCGGGAGAGGATAGATACGCAGTATTTT.

The CDR3 region has the DNA TGTGCCAGCAGCTTAGCGGGAGACACCGGGGAGCTGTTTTTT. It codes for CASSLAGDTGELFF. This chain connects TRBV11-3 to TRBJ2-2, with TRBD2 as a possible D gene (6 bases). Trimming cost V 1 base and J 3 bases, with 6 bases left between them. The CDR3 runs to 14 residues. Germline V lookup: CDR1 SGHNT, CDR2 YENEEA.

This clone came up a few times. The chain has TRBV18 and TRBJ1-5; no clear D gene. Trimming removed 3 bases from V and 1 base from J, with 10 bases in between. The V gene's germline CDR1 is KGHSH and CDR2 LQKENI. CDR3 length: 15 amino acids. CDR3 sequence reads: CASSPRGESNQPQHF. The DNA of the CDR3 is TGTGCCAGCTCACCCCGGGGAGAAAGCAATCAGCCCCAGCATTTT.

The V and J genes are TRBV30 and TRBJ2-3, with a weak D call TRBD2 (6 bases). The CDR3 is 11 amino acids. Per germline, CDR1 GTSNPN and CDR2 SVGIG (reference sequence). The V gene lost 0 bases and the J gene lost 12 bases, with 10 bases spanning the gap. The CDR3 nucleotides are TGTGCCTGGAGTGTAACTAGCTTTCAGTATTTT. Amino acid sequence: CAWSVTSFQYF.

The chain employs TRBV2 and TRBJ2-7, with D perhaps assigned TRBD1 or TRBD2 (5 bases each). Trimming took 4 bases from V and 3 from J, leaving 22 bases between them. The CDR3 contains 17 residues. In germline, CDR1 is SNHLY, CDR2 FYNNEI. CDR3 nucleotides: TGTGCCAGCAGTGGAGCGTTTGTCCGACAGAGGGACTACGAGCAGTACTTC. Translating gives CASSGAFVRQRDYEQYF.

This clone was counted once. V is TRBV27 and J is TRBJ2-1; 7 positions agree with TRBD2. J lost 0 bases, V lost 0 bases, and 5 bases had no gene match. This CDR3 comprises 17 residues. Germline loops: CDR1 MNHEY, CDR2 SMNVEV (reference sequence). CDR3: CASSLSYGRSSYNEQFF. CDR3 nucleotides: TGTGCCAGCAGTTTATCCTACGGGAGGAGCTCCTACAATGAGCAGTTCTTC.

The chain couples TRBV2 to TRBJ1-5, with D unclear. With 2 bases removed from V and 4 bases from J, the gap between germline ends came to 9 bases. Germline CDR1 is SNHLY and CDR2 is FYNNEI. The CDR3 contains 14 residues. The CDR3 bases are TGTGCCAGCAGTGAACTATCCAAAAATCAGCCCCAGCATTTT. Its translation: CASSELSKNQPQHF.

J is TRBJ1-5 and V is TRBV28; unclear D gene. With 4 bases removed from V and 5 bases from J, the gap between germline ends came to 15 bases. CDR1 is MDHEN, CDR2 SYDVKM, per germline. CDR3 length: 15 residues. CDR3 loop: CASSSRAPRDQPQHF. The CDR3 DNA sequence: TGTGCCAGCAGTTCCCGGGCCCCCCGGGATCAGCCCCAGCATTTT.

The CDR3 reads CSASRQGMDTEAFF. The CDR3 DNA reads as TGCAGTGCAAGTAGACAGGGAATGGACACTGAAGCTTTCTTT. The chain uses TRBV20-1 and TRBJ1-1, with 7 bases matching TRBD1. Losses at the gene ends were 6 bases for V and 3 bases for J; bases not matched to a gene: 10. This CDR3 contains 14 residues. CDR1 is DFQATT, CDR2 SNEGSKA, per germline (reference sequence).

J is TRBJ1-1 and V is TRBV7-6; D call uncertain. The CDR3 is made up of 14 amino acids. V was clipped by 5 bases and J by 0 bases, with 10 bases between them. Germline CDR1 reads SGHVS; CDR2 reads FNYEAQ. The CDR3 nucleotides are TGTGCCAGCAGCAACGATGGGATGAACACTGAAGCTTTCTTT. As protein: CASSNDGMNTEAFF.

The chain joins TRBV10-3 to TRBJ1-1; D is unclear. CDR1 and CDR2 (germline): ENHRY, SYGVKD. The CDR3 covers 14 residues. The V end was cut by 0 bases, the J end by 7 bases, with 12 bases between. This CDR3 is CAISESTAAGEAFF. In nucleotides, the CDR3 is TGTGCCATCAGTGAGTCGACTGCGGCAGGTGAAGCTTTCTTT.

The CDR3 DNA sequence: TGCGCCAGCAGCTCTTACAGGGGTCCAGGCCAGAACGAGCAGTACTTC. It encodes CASSSYRGPGQNEQYF. This chain links TRBV5-1 with TRBJ2-7; 7 bases align to TRBD1. V gave up 3 bases and J gave up 5 bases; unmatched junction bases: 14. The CDR3 loop spans 16 amino acids. Germline CDR1 is SGHRS and CDR2 is YFSETQ.

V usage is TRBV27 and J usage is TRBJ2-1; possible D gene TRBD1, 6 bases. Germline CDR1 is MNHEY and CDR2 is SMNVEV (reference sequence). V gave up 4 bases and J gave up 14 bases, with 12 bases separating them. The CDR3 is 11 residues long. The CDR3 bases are TGTGCCAGCAGTTCGACAGGCAGTAAGTTCTTC. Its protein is CASSSTGSKFF.

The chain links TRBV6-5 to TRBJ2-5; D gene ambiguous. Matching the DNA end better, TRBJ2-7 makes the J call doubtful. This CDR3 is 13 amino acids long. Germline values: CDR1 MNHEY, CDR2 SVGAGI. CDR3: CASSYSGDYEQYF. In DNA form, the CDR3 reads TGTGCCAGCAGTTACTCTGGGGACTACGAGCAGTACTTC.

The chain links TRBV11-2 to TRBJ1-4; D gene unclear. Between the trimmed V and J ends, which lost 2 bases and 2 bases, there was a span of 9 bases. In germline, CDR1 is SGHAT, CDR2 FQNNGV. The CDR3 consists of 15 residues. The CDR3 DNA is TGTGCCAGCAGCTTATTGGGCGGGACTAATGAAAAACTGTTTTTT. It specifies CASSLLGGTNEKLFF.

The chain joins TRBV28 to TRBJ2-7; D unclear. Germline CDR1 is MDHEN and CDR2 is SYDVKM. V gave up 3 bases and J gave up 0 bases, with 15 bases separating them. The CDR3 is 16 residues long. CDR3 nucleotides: TGTGCCAGCAGTTTTGCGCTGGACGTAAGCTCCTACGAGCAGTACTTC. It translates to CASSFALDVSSYEQYF.

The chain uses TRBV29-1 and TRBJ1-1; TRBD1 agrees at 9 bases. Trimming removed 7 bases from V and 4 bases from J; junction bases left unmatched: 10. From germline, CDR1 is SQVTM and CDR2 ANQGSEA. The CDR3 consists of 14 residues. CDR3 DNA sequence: TGCAGCGGACGGGGGACAGGGTCGACCACTGAAGCTTTCTTT. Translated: CSGRGTGSTTEAFF. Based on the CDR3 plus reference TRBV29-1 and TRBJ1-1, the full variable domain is SAVISQKPSRDICQRGTSLTIQCQVDSQVTMMFWYRQQPGQSLTLIATANQGSEATYESGFVIDKFPISRPNLTFSTLTVSNMSPEDSSIYLCSGRGTGSTTEAFFGQGTRLTVV.

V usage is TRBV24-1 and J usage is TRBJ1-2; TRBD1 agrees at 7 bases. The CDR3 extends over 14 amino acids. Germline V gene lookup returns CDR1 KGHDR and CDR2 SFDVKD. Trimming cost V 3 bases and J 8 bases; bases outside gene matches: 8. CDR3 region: CATSDPLTGPGYTF. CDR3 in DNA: TGTGCCACCAGTGATCCTCTGACAGGGCCAGGCTACACCTTC.